The 17 T cell receptor beta chains below come from one sample, sequenced in a study of blood T cell repertoires in COVID-19. Clones were sequenced by immunoSEQ multiplex PCR, and TCRdb holds only the in-frame ones, with some missing. The data show around 300,000 clones, with around 88% seen just once and approximately 5.7% held by the top ten. What was sequenced was PBMCs or T cells enriched from blood (not recorded which). Receptors originate from a woman in her thirties or forties who had recovered from COVID-19.

The rearrangement links TRBV6-6 to TRBJ1-3, with a weak D call TRBD1 (5 bases). V dropped 6 bases and J dropped 0 bases, with 12 bases sitting between them. The CDR3 has 15 amino acids. Germline lookup yields CDR1 MNHNY and CDR2 SVGAGI (reference sequence). The CDR3 nucleotides read TGTGCCAGCAGGACCTCAGGGTACTCTGGAAACACCATATATTTT. Translated, it gives CASRTSGYSGNTIYF.

This sequence joins TRBV6-5 and TRBJ1-3, with 8 bases fitting TRBD1. The junction had 2 bases not matched to a gene; V was cut back by 5 bases and J by 2 bases. Germline lookup yields CDR1 MNHEY and CDR2 SVGAGI. This CDR3 spans 14 amino acids. The CDR3 protein is CASSRTGPGNTIYF. The CDR3 DNA reads as TGTGCCAGCAGTAGGACAGGGCCTGGAAACACCATATATTTT.

The chain is built from TRBV15 and TRBJ1-2; D may be TRBD1 (5 bases). Germline V gives CDR1 LNHNV, CDR2 YYDKDF (reference sequence). The V end lost 0 bases, the J end lost 4 bases, and 15 bases lay between the germline ends. This CDR3 region has 16 residues. CDR3 region: CATSRDSQGWAYGYTF. As DNA, the CDR3 is TGTGCCACCAGCAGAGATAGCCAGGGTTGGGCCTATGGCTACACCTTC.

The V call is TRBV5-1, the J call TRBJ2-7; possible D gene TRBD1, 6 bases. V was cut by 0 bases and J by 7 bases, with 14 bases left in between. The germline CDR1 and CDR2 sequences are SGHRS and YFSETQ. The CDR3 is made up of 14 amino acids. The CDR3 here is CASSLVAGEREQYF. The CDR3 DNA sequence: TGCGCCAGCAGCTTGGTGGCAGGGGAGCGGGAGCAGTACTTC.

The gene calls are TRBV9 and TRBJ1-1; no firm D call. Deletions cut 0 bases from V and 1 base from J, with 10 bases between. Looked up from germline, CDR1 is SGDLS and CDR2 is YYNGEE. The CDR3 covers 15 residues. CDR3 nucleotide sequence: TGTGCCAGCAGCGTAGTTTTAGCTGGGAACACTGAAGCTTTCTTT. The encoded protein is CASSVVLAGNTEAFF.

The chain has TRBV29-1 and TRBJ1-2; 11 positions match TRBD1. CDR3 size: 14 residues. V lost 6 bases and J lost 3; bases outside the gene matches: 6. The germline V gene has CDR1 SQVTM and CDR2 ANQGSEA. The CDR3 loop reads CSVITGQGDYGYTF. In nucleotides, the CDR3 is TGCAGCGTGATCACGGGACAGGGGGACTATGGCTACACCTTC.

The sample holds one count of this clone. The CDR3 DNA follows: TGTGCCAGCTCACCAGCAGGGCGCGGCACAGATACGCAGTATTTT. Amino acids: CASSPAGRGTDTQYF. This chain connects TRBV18 to TRBJ2-3, with D possibly being TRBD1 (5 bases). CDR3 length: 15 residues. Germline V gene data show CDR1 as KGHSH and CDR2 as LQKENI. Trimming pared 2 bases from V and 1 base from J, leaving 10 bases between.

This clone was seen only a few times. This sample also contains other DNA sequences that code for the same CDR3. The rearrangement joins TRBV6-5 to TRBJ1-5, with 7 nucleotides matching TRBD1. Trimming cost V 0 bases and J 5 bases; bases outside gene matches: 4. The CDR3 covers 15 residues. CDR1 and CDR2 from the germline V gene are MNHEY and SVGAGI. For the CDR3, the DNA is TGTGCCAGCAGTTACTCGACAGGGACGGATCAGCCCCAGCATTTT. It specifies CASSYSTGTDQPQHF.

This sequence joins TRBV18 and TRBJ1-1; 7 bases map to TRBD1. The germline V gene has CDR1 KGHSH and CDR2 LQKENI. The CDR3 runs to 14 residues. Trimming at V came to 10 bases and at J to 6 bases, leaving 14 bases not matched to a gene. This CDR3 is CATLAPDRAPEAFF. DNA for the CDR3: TGTGCCACCTTGGCCCCCGACAGGGCACCTGAAGCTTTCTTT. The complete variable domain, with remaining parts taken from reference TRBV18 and TRBJ1-1, reads NAGVMQNPRHLVRRRGQEARLRCSPMKGHSHVYWYRQLPEEGLKFMVYLQKENIIDESGMPKERFSAEFPKEGPSILRIQQVVRGDSAAYFCATLAPDRAPEAFFGQGTRLTVV.

The gene calls are TRBV27 and TRBJ1-6; D call uncertain. Trimming left V 0 bases short and J 0 bases short, with 12 bases between. This CDR3 spans 18 amino acids. CDR1 and CDR2 from the germline V gene are MNHEY and SMNVEV (reference sequence). The CDR3, as DNA: TGTGCCAGCAGTTTATCGGGCGGGCCGAGCTCCTATAATTCACCCCTCCACTTT. Protein sequence: CASSLSGGPSSYNSPLHF.

The V call is TRBV3-1 (or the pseudogene TRBV3-2), the J call TRBJ1-1; tentative D call: TRBD1 (5 bases). This CDR3 comprises 14 residues. Trimming cost V 4 bases and J 0 bases, with 9 bases left between them. CDR1 and CDR2 (germline): LGHDT, YNNKEL (reference sequence). The CDR3 is CASSRGTMNTEAFF. Written as DNA, the CDR3 is TGTGCCAGCAGCCGGGGCACCATGAACACTGAAGCTTTCTTT.

The chain employs TRBV30 and TRBJ1-6, with unresolved D. Trimming left V 5 bases short and J 4 bases short, with 9 bases between. The CDR3 loop spans 13 amino acids. Per the germline V gene, CDR1 is GTSNPN and CDR2 is SVGIG (reference sequence). This chain's CDR3 is CAWREGYNSPLHF. As DNA, the CDR3 is TGTGCCTGGCGGGAAGGGTATAATTCACCCCTCCACTTT.

CDR3 in DNA: TGCAGCGCCTCGGAGGACAGGAGCTCTGGAAACACCATATATTTT. Translation gives CSASEDRSSGNTIYF. This rearrangement joins TRBV29-1 to TRBJ1-3; TRBD1 matches 7 bases. The germline CDR1 and CDR2 sequences are SQVTM and ANQGSEA. This CDR3 has 15 residues. Trimming removed 7 bases from V and 0 bases from J; junction bases left unmatched: 9.

The chain employs TRBV7-9 and TRBJ1-2; TRBD1 might be the D (6 bases). CDR3 length: 15 residues. CDR1 and CDR2 from the germline V gene are SEHNR and FQNEAQ (reference sequence). Trimming left V 11 bases short and J 1 base short, with 20 bases between. CDR3 sequence reads: CASVRVAGDNYGYTF. The DNA for the CDR3 is TGTGCCTCCGTCCGGGTCGCAGGGGATAACTATGGCTACACCTTC.

This clone came up a few times. The V and J genes are TRBV28 and TRBJ1-5; D is ambiguous. Trimming pared 4 bases from V and 1 base from J, leaving 8 bases between. This CDR3 comprises 14 residues. Germline assignment: CDR1 MDHEN and CDR2 SYDVKM. CDR3 coding DNA: TGTGCCAGCAGTTCCCTCCGGAGCAATCAGCCCCAGCATTTT. Its translation is CASSSLRSNQPQHF.

This chain links TRBV18 with TRBJ2-2; possibly TRBD2 for D (5 bases). Trimming left V 0 bases short and J 7 bases short, with 15 bases between. The CDR3 has 16 residues. Germline V lookup: CDR1 KGHSH, CDR2 LQKENI. The CDR3 DNA is TGTGCCAGCTCACCACCCCGGGCGGTGGGAGTCGGGGAGCTGTTTTTT. It is translated as CASSPPRAVGVGELFF.

The rearrangement joins TRBV5-1 to TRBJ2-3; D is perhaps TRBD1 (5 bases). The germline V gene encodes CDR1 SGHRS and CDR2 YFSETQ. The CDR3 extends over 13 amino acids. V lost 8 bases, J lost 3 bases, and 13 bases lay in between. For the CDR3, the DNA is TGCGCCAGTTCGACAGCCTTTACAGATACGCAGTATTTT. Translating gives CASSTAFTDTQYF.